This TCR beta chain was sequenced during a study of spatial heterogeneity in lung cancer. Study-wide results and limits: In blood, ubiquitous expanded tumor TCRs appeared more at resection than follow-up.

MiXCR, applied by TCRdb to the 5' RACE reads, yields one record per CDR3 protein. The data contain roughly 120,000 distinct CDR3 sequences, 12% of them singletons. The CDR3 is made up of 15 amino acids. Germline-derived CDR1 and CDR2 are SQVTM and ANQGSEA. V shed 5 bases and J 3 bases; nucleotides not matched to a gene: 9. This clonotype was counted a few times. The antigen is undetermined. Time point here: blood at routine non-recurrence follow-up after resection. Without sorting, whole RNA was sequenced from tumor, nontumor lung or frozen PBMC. Sequences were derived from PBMCs, sampled at follow-up. This sequence was found in a male donor with early-stage non-small cell lung cancer. The rearrangement links TRBV29-1 to TRBJ2-3; 9 bases match TRBD2. The CDR3 reads CSVTRSGGGTDTQYF. In nucleotides, the CDR3 is TGCAGCGTTACCCGTAGCGGGGGAGGTACAGATACGCAGTATTTT.